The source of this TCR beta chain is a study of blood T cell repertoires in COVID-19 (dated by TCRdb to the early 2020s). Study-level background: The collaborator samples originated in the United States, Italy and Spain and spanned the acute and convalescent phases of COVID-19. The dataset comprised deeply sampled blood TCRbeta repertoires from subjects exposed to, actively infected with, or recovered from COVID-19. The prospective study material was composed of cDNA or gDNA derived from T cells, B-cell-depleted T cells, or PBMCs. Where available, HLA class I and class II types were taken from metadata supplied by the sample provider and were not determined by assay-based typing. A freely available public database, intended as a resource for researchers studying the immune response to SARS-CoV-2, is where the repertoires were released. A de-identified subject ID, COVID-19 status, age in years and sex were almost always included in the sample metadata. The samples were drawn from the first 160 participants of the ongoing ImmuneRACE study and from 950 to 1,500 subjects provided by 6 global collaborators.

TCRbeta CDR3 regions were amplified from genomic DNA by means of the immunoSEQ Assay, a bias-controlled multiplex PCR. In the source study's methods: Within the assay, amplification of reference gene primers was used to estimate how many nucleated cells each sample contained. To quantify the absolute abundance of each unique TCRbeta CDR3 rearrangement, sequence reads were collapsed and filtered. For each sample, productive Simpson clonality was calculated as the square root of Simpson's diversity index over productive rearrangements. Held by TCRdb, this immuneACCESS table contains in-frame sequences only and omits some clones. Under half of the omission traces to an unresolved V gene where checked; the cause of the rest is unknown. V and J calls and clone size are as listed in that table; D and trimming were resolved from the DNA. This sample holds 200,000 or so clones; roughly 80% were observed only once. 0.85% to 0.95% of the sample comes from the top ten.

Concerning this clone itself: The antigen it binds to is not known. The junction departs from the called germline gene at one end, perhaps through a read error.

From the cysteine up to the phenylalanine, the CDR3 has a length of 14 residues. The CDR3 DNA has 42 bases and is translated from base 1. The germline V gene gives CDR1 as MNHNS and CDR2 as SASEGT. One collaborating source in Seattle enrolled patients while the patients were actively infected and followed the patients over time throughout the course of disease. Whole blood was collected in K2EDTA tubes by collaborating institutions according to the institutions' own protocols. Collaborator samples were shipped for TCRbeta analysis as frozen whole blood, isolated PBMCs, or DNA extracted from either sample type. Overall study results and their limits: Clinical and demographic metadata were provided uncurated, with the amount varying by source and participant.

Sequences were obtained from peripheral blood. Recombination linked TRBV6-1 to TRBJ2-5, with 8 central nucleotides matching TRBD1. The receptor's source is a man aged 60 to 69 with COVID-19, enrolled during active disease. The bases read TGTGCCAGCAGGGAAGGACAGGGACGCGAGACCCAGTACTTC. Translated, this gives CASREGQGRETQYF.